This T cell receptor (beta chain) was retrieved from a study of graft-versus-host responses after intestinal transplantation. Study at large: Once they had received anti-thymocyte globulin induction, all recipients took tacrolimus and steroids for about 3 years.

The V gene end was trimmed by 4 bases and the J gene end by 1 base; junction bases not matched to a gene: 14. Looked up from germline, CDR1 is SGHDT and CDR2 is YYEEEE. CDR3 size: 18 residues. Clones were sequenced by immunoSEQ multiplex PCR, and TCRdb holds only the in-frame ones, with some missing. This table holds over 70,000 clones, around 90% found once. Study conclusions and caveats: GvH clones were identified in recipient marrow, with some first appearing in ileum or blood. Researchers found peak circulating GvH clone levels linked to early post-transplant HvG declines.

With respect to this clone: Its antigen is still unknown.

The sequence was obtained from a human donor who was the organ donor for an intestinal transplant. This material consisted of unstimulated CD8+ T cells sorted from spleen or lymph node cells, taken before transplant. The chain has TRBV5-6 and TRBJ2-3; TRBD2 matches 8 bases. CDR3 coding DNA: TGTGCCAGCAGCGAACGGGAGCGGGAGTTCTCTGGCACAGATACGCAGTATTTT. Translating it yields CASSEREREFSGTDTQYF.